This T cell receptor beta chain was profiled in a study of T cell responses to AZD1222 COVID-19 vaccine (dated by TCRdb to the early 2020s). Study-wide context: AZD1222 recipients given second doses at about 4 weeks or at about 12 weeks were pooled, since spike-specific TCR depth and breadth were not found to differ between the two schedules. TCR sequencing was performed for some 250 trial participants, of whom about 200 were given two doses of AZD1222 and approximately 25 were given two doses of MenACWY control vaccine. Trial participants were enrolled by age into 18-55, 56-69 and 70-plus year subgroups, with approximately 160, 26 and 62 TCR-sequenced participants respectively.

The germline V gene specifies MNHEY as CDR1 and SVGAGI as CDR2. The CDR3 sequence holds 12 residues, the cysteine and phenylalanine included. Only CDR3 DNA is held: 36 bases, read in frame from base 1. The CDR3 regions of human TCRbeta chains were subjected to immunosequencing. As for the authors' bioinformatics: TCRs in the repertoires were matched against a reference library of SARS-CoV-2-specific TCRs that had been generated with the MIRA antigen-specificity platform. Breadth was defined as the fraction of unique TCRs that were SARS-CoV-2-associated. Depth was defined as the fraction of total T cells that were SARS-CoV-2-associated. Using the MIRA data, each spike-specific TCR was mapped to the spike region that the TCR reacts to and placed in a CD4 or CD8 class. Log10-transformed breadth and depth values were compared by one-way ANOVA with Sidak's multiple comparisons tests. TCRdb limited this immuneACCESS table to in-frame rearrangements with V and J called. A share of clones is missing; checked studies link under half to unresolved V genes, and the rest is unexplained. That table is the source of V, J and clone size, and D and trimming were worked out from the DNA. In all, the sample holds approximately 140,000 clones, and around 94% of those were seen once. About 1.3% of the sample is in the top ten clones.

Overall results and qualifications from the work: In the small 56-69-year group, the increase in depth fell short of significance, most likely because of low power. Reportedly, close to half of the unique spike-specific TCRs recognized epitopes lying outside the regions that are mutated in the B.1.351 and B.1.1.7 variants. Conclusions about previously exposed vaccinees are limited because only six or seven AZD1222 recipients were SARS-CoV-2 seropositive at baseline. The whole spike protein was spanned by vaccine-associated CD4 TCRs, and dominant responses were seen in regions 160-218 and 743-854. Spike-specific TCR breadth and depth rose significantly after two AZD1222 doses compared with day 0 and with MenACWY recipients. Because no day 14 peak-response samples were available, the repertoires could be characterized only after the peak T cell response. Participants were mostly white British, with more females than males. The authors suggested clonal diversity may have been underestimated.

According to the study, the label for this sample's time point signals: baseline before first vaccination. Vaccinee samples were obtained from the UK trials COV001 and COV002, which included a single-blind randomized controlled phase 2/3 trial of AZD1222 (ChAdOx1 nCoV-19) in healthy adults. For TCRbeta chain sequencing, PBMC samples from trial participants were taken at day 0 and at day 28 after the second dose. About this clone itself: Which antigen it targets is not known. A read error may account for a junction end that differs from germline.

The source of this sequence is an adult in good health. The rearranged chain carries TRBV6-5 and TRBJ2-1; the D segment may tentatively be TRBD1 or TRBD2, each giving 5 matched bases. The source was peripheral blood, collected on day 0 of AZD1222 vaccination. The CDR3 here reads CASSPGAGERFF. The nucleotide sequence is TGTGCCAGCAGCCCCGGGGCAGGAGAGCGGTTCTTC.